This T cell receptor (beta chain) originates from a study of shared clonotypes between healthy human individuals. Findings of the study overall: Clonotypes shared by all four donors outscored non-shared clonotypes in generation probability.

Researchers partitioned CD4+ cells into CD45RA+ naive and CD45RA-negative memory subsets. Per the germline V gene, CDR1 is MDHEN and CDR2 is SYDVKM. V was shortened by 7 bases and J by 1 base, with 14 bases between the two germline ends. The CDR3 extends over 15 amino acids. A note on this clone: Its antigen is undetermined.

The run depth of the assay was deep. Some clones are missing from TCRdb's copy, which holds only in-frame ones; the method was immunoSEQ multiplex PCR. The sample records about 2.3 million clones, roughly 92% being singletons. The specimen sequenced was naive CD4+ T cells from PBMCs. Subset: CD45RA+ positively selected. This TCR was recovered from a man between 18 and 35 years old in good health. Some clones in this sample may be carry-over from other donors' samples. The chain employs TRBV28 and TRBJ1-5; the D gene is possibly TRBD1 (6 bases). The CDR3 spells CASTAGGASNQPQHF. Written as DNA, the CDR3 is TGTGCCAGCACCGCGGGGGGGGCAAGCAATCAGCCCCAGCATTTT.